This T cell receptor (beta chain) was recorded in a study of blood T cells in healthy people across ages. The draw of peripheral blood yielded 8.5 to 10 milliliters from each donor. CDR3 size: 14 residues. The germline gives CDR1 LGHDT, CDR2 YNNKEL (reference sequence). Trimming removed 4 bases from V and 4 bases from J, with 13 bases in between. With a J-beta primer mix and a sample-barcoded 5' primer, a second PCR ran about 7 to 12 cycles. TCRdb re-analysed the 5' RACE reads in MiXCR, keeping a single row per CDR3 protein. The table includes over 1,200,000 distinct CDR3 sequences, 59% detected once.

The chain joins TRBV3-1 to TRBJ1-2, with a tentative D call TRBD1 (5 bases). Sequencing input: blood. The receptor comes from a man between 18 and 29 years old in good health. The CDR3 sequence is CASSPSGTAYGYTF. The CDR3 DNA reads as TGTGCCAGCAGCCCATCCGGGACGGCCTATGGCTACACCTTC.